A single T cell receptor beta chain is shown here with its context. Its antigen is not known. Germline CDR1 is MGHDK and CDR2 is SYGVNS. This CDR3 has 16 residues. The V end lost 8 bases, the J end lost 2 bases, and 16 bases lay between the germline ends. RNA transcripts were the template, and TCR beta CDR3 regions were amplified from them. First-round RT-PCR used HTBI primers; second-round multiplex PCR followed. TCRdb itself ran the multiplex PCR reads through MiXCR, one entry per CDR3 protein. The profile shows about 1.1 million distinct CDR3 sequences, about 40% of them singletons. The data were obtained in a study of Graves' ophthalmopathy and Graves' hyperthyroidism. Study conclusions and caveats: Ophthalmopathy progression was predicted by the model at about 69% sensitivity and approximately 72% specificity.

Input material: peripheral blood or thyroid tissue (not recorded which). This TCR was recovered from an adult man with Graves' hyperthyroidism. The rearrangement links TRBV25-1 to TRBJ2-6; D may be TRBD1 (6 bases). The DNA for the CDR3 is TGTGCCAGCGTTCGGCCTCAGGGGACTGGGGCCAACGTCCTGACTTTC. Translating it yields CASVRPQGTGANVLTF.